This is a list of T cell receptor beta chains from one sample in a study of blood T cell repertoires in COVID-19. TCRdb's table, derived via immunoSEQ multiplex PCR, lists solely in-frame clones and lacks some. The sample holds around 180,000 clones, 88% seen once. Sequencing input: peripheral blood. All receptors derive from a young woman with acute or convalescent COVID-19. Each CDR3 is given with its conserved first and last residue. A D gene is named only where the DNA matches it firmly. Only part of the rows carry a size: once, few, many, or a class if the clone is expanded.

>TRBJ2-5|-|TRBV19|-|13
CASIHPRYGTQYF
TGTGCCAGTATCCACCCGAGGTATGGGACCCAGTACTTC
>TRBJ2-1|-|TRBV7-6|-|16
CASSLEVGPSYNEQFF
TGTGCCAGCAGCTTAGAGGTGGGCCCGTCCTACAATGAGCAGTTCTTC
>TRBJ1-4|-|TRBV30|-|16
CAWSEFGFQGLDKLFF
TGTGCCTGGAGCGAGTTTGGGTTTCAGGGACTCGACAAACTGTTTTTT
>TRBJ1-2|-|TRBV6-5|-|14
CASSYTGGLGGYTF
TGTGCCAGCAGTTACACGGGGGGGTTAGGTGGCTACACCTTC
>TRBJ1-4|-|TRBV4-2|-|15
CASSQAGTANEKLFF
TGTGCCAGCAGCCAAGCGGGTACCGCTAATGAAAAACTGTTTTTT
>TRBJ2-7|-|TRBV11-1|-|16
CASSLGQAGARYEQYF
TGTGCCAGCAGCTTAGGGCAGGCGGGGGCTCGGTACGAGCAGTACTTC
>TRBJ2-7|-|TRBV5-1|-|14
CASSLESQSYEQYF
TGCGCCAGCAGCTTGGAAAGCCAAAGCTACGAGCAGTACTTC
>TRBJ1-2|TRBD1|TRBV6-1|-|14
CASSELGQGFGYTF
TGTGCCAGCAGTGAATTGGGACAGGGATTTGGCTACACCTTC
>TRBJ1-1|-|TRBV5-1|-|14
CASSLVGRDLEAFF
TGCGCCAGCAGCTTGGTAGGCAGGGATCTTGAAGCTTTCTTT
>TRBJ2-1|-|TRBV27|-|13
CASRQSGPGEQFF
TGTGCCAGCAGGCAAAGTGGCCCAGGGGAGCAGTTCTTC
>TRBJ2-3|-|TRBV5-1|-|16
CASSLPTLSGTDTQYF
TGCGCCAGCAGCTTACCCACCTTATCCGGGACAGATACGCAGTATTTT
>TRBJ2-7|-|TRBV12-3/TRBV12-4|-|12
CASSFRGYEQYF
TGTGCCAGCAGTTTTCGGGGGTACGAGCAGTACTTC
>TRBJ2-2|-|TRBV5-1|-|14
CASGPGHNAGELFF
TGCGCCAGCGGGCCGGGACATAACGCCGGGGAGCTGTTTTTT
>TRBJ1-4|-|TRBV28|-|14
CASSFREDNEKLFF
TGTGCCAGCAGTTTCAGGGAAGATAATGAAAAACTGTTTTTT
>TRBJ1-1|TRBD1|TRBV7-9|-|15
CASSLQGQTNTEAFF
TGTGCCAGCAGCTTACAGGGACAGACTAACACTGAAGCTTTCTTT
>TRBJ2-1|-|TRBV28|-|13
CASSLRRNNEQFF
TGTGCCAGCAGTTTGAGGCGGAACAATGAGCAGTTCTTC
>TRBJ2-3|-|TRBV28|once|11
CAANGVDTQYF
TGTGCCGCCAACGGGGTGGATACGCAGTATTTT
>TRBJ2-1|-|TRBV5-1|once|16
CASSLIPASSYNEQFF
TGCGCCAGCAGCTTGATTCCTGCGAGCTCCTACAATGAGCAGTTCTTC
>TRBJ2-5|-|TRBV28|-|13
CASSTPNQETQYF
TGTGCCAGCAGTACACCGAACCAAGAGACCCAGTACTTC
>TRBJ2-7|-|TRBV7-8|-|13
CASSSLVRGEQYF
TGTGCCAGCAGCTCACTAGTCAGGGGAGAGCAGTACTTC
>TRBJ1-3|-|TRBV3-1/TRBV3-2|-|12
CATVSSGNTIYF
TGTGCCACTGTTTCCTCTGGAAACACCATATATTTT
>TRBJ2-7|-|TRBV20-1|-|11
CSATQGLGAYF
TGCAGTGCTACCCAGGGTTTAGGGGCGTACTTC
>TRBJ2-3|TRBD2|TRBV7-9|-|15
CASSSRGGSTDTQYF
TGTGCCAGCAGCTCGCGGGGGGGTAGCACAGATACGCAGTATTTT
>TRBJ1-5|-|TRBV18|-|16
CASSLLDGTLGQPQHF
TGTGCCAGCTCATTATTGGACGGGACACTAGGTCAGCCCCAGCATTTT
>TRBJ1-4|-|TRBV11-2|-|14
CASSSQGIAEKLFF
TGTGCCAGCAGCTCTCAGGGGATTGCTGAAAAACTGTTTTTT
>TRBJ2-6|TRBD2|TRBV4-1|-|17
CASSQGSGRFGANVLTF
TGCGCCAGCAGCCAAGGGAGCGGGAGGTTTGGGGCCAACGTCCTGACTTTC
>TRBJ2-7|TRBD1|TRBV2|-|16
CASSIRSGQGAREQYF
TGTGCCAGCAGTATCCGATCGGGACAGGGGGCGCGTGAGCAGTACTTC
>TRBJ2-1|-|TRBV29-1|few|17
CSVVSRQGGFSYNEQFF
TGCAGCGTTGTTTCACGACAGGGAGGATTCTCCTACAATGAGCAGTTCTTC
>TRBJ2-1|-|TRBV15|-|17
CATSRDMAGRRYNEQFF
TGTGCCACCAGCAGAGATATGGCGGGACGCAGATACAATGAGCAGTTCTTC
>TRBJ1-2|TRBD1|TRBV6-5|-|14
CASSLLDRSSGYTF
TGTGCCAGCAGCCTACTGGACAGGTCGTCGGGCTACACCTTC
>TRBJ2-5|TRBD2|TRBV4-2|-|17
CASTPGLAGGYQETQYF
TGTGCCAGCACGCCGGGACTAGCGGGAGGGTACCAAGAGACCCAGTACTTC
>TRBJ2-1|TRBD2|TRBV19|-|15
CASTRLAGKYNEQFF
TGTGCCAGTACGAGATTAGCGGGTAAATACAATGAGCAGTTCTTC
>TRBJ2-1|-|TRBV9|-|13
CASSVDFSTEQFF
TGTGCCAGCAGCGTAGATTTTAGTACTGAGCAGTTCTTC
>TRBJ2-1|-|TRBV10-1|-|13
CASSDGSYNEQFF
TGCGCCAGCAGTGACGGCTCCTACAATGAGCAGTTCTTC
>TRBJ1-2|-|TRBV21-1|-|13
CASTTGRNYGYTF
TGTGCCAGCACCACAGGGCGTAACTATGGCTACACCTTC
>TRBJ1-2|TRBD1|TRBV5-6|-|14
CASSPDRAYYGYTF
TGTGCCAGCAGCCCTGACAGGGCCTACTATGGCTACACCTTC
>TRBJ1-1|-|TRBV19|-|13
CASSRVDLVEAFF
TGTGCCAGTAGTAGGGTCGACTTGGTGGAAGCTTTCTTT
>TRBJ2-3|TRBD2|TRBV29-1|once|16
CSVFLGTSGRADTQYF
TGCAGCGTATTCCTCGGGACTAGCGGGAGGGCGGATACGCAGTATTTT
>TRBJ2-7|-|TRBV12-3/TRBV12-4|-|13
CASSSDSSYEQYF
TGTGCCAGCAGCTCAGACAGCTCCTACGAGCAGTACTTC
>TRBJ2-5|TRBD2|TRBV28|-|15
CASAGSSGSRETQYF
TGTGCCAGCGCCGGGTCTAGCGGGAGTCGAGAGACCCAGTACTTC
>TRBJ2-7|TRBD2|TRBV10-2|-|14
CASEGPSGNYEQYF
TGCGCCAGCGAAGGGCCTAGCGGGAACTACGAGCAGTACTTC
>TRBJ2-5|TRBD2|TRBV7-6|-|14
CASSLASGRVTQYF
TGTGCCAGCAGCTTAGCTAGCGGGAGGGTGACCCAGTACTTC
>TRBJ2-5|-|TRBV12-3/TRBV12-4|-|13
CASSSIRQETQYF
TGTGCCAGCAGTTCTATCCGCCAAGAGACCCAGTACTTC
>TRBJ2-5|TRBD2|TRBV15|-|15
CATSRDRTSGRTQYF
TGTGCCACCAGCAGAGACCGGACTAGCGGGAGGACCCAGTACTTC
>TRBJ2-5|-|TRBV7-6|-|14
CASSLELGAETQYF
TGTGCCAGCAGCTTAGAGTTAGGGGCAGAGACCCAGTACTTC
>TRBJ1-2|-|TRBV19|once|14
CASSIRSANYGYTF
TGTGCCAGTAGTATTCGGAGTGCTAACTATGGCTACACCTTC
>TRBJ2-3|-|TRBV7-7|-|14
CATRSIVDTDTQYF
TGTGCTACCCGATCTATAGTTGATACAGATACGCAGTATTTT
>TRBJ1-2|-|TRBV5-1|-|13
CASGAGDLRGYTF
TGCGCCAGCGGGGCAGGGGACCTGAGAGGCTACACCTTC
>TRBJ2-1|TRBD2|TRBV11-2|-|14
CASSLDLSGRGQFF
TGTGCCAGCAGCTTAGATTTAAGCGGGAGAGGACAGTTCTTC
>TRBJ2-1|-|TRBV29-1|-|12
CSVERSTNEQFF
TGCAGCGTTGAGAGGTCTACCAATGAGCAGTTCTTC
>TRBJ2-3|TRBD2|TRBV28|-|20
CASSPSGSGRAQGLRNTQYF
TGTGCCAGCAGCCCCTCGGGGAGCGGGAGGGCCCAAGGATTAAGAAATACGCAGTATTTT
>TRBJ1-5|TRBD1|TRBV28|medium-sized|14
CASSLLQGNQPQHF
TGTGCCAGCAGTTTATTACAGGGGAATCAGCCCCAGCATTTT
>TRBJ1-6|-|TRBV18|-|14
CASSETSRVSPLHF
TGTGCCAGCTCCGAAACGTCCAGGGTTTCACCCCTCCACTTT
>TRBJ2-1|-|TRBV12-3/TRBV12-4|-|11
CASRLQVEQFF
TGTGCCAGCAGGTTACAGGTTGAGCAGTTCTTC
>TRBJ1-1|-|TRBV10-2|-|11
CASGGNTEAFF
TGCGCCAGCGGAGGGAACACTGAAGCTTTCTTT